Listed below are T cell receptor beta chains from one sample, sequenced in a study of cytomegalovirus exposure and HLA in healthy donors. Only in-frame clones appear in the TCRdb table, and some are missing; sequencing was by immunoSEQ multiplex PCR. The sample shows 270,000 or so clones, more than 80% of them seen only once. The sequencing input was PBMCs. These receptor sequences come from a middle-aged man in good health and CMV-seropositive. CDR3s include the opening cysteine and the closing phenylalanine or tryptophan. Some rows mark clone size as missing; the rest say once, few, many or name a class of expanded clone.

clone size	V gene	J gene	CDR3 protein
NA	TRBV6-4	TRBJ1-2	CASSDARVGYTF
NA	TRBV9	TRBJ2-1	CASSGARGVNEQFF
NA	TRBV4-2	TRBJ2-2	CASSQVQWNTGELFF
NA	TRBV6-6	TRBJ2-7	CASSSVAGGLEQYF
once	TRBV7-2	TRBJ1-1	CASTSGGAEAFF
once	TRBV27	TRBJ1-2	CASRHTDSYGYTF
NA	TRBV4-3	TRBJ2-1	CASSQMIAGVNNEQFF
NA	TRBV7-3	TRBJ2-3	CASSRLPLAGGGDTQYF
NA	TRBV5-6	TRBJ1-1	CASSGGAGGVRDTEAFF
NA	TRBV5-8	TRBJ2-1	CASSFMGREDDEQFF
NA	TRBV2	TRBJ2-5	CASTPSPHLGEQETQYF
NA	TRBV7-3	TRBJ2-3	CASSQTGTRTDTQYF
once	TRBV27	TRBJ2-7	CASSEDRNPYEQYF
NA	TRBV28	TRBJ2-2	CASLLPLTGELFF
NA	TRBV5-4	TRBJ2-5	CASSLKREVGETQYF
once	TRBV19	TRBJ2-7	CASSMDRESSYEQYF
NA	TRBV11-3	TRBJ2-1	CASSLDHASGRYNEQFF
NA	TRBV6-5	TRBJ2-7	CAISRDRTYEQYF
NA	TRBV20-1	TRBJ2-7	CSAARAYEQYF
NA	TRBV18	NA	CASSPNGAGSHEQYF
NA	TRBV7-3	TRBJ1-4	CASSPQQGARKLFF
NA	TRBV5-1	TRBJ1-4	CASSTGTGVEKLFF
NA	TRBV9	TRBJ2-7	CASSVGQGVYEQYF
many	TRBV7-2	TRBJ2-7	CASSPGRATGDPFEQYF
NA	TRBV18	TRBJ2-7	CASSPGTASYEQYF
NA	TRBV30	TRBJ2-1	CAWRIAGVGNEQFF
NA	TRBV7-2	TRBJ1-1	CASSLGQGMGTEAFF
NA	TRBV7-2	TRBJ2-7	CASSELARVSYEQYF
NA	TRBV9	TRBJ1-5	CASSEGNSNQPQHF